This TCR beta chain came from a study of regulatory dendritic cells for organ transplantation. Repertoires were generated with immunoSEQ multiplex PCR, while TCRdb's copy carries only in-frame clones and drops some. Found here are approximately 22,000 clones, 65% to 90% of them singletons; the top ten hold around 0.26%. On this clone itself: Its cognate antigen is unknown. This sample includes further DNA sequences coding for the same CDR3.

Sorted T cells were CFSE-labeled and cultured four to five days with allogeneic regulatory or mature dendritic cells at 1:10. The CDR3 extends over 13 amino acids. Trimming cost V 5 bases and J 4 bases, with 11 bases left between them. Germline loops: CDR1 SGHTA, CDR2 FQGNSA. The V gene is TRBV7-2, the J gene TRBJ1-2; no reliable D call. The specimen sequenced was naive CD4+ T cells from blood cultured with dendritic cells. Sample subset: CD45RA+ naive T cells. This TCR came from a human donor in good health. The CDR3 DNA reads as TGTGCCAGCAGCAACCGGGGTGGCTATGGCTACACCTTC. Encoded protein: CASSNRGGYGYTF.